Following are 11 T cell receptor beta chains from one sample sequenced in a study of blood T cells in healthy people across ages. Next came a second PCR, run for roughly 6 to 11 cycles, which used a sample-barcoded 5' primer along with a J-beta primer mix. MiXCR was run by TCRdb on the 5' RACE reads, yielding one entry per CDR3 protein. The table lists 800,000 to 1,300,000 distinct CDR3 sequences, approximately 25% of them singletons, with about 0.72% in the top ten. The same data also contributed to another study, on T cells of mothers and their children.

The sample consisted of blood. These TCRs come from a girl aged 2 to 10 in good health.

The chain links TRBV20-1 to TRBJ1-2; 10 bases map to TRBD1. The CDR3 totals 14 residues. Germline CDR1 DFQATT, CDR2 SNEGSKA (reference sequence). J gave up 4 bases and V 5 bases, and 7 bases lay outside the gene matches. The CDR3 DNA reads TGCAGTGCTGGACGGGACAGGGGACTCTATGGCTACACCTTC. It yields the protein CSAGRDRGLYGYTF.

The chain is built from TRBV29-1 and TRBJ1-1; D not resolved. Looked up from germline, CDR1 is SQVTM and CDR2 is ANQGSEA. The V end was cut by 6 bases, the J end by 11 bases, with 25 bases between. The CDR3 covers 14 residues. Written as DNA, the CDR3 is TGCAGCGTAGACCCCCGGGCCTCCTTTTCTGGGGCTTTCTTT. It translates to CSVDPRASFSGAFF.

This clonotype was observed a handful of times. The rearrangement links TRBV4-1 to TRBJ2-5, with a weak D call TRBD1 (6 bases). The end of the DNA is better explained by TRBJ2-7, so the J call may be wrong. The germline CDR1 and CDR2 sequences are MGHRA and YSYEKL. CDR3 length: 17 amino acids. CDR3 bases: TGCGCCAGCAGCCAAGATAGATTGCAGGGGATAAGGTACGAGCAGTACTTC. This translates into CASSQDRLQGIRYEQYF.

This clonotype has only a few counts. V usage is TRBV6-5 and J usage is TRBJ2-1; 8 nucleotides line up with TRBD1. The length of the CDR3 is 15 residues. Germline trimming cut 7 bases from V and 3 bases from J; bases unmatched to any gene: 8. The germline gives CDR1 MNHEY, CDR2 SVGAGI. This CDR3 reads CASTPGQGYYNEQFF. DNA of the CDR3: TGTGCCAGCACCCCTGGACAGGGTTACTACAATGAGCAGTTCTTC.

The DNA of the CDR3 is TGTGCCAGCAGCCTTCGTCCTGAGGCCTACGAGCAGTACTTC. Its translation: CASSLRPEAYEQYF. This chain links TRBV12-3 or TRBV12-4 with TRBJ2-5; D remains unclear. Near its end, the DNA agrees better with TRBJ2-7, so the J call may be wrong. The CDR3 totals 14 residues.

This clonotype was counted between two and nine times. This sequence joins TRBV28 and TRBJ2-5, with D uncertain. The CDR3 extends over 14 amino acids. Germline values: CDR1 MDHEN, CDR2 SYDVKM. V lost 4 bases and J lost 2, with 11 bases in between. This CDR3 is CASSSSLPQETQYF. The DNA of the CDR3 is TGTGCCAGCAGTTCTTCCCTACCACAAGAGACCCAGTACTTC.

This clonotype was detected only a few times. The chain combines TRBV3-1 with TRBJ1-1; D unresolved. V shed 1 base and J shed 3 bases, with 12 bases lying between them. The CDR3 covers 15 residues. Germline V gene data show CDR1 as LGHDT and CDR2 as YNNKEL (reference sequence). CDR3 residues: CASSQGWSKYTEAFF. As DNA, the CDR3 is TGTGCCAGCAGCCAAGGGTGGTCGAAATACACTGAAGCTTTCTTT.

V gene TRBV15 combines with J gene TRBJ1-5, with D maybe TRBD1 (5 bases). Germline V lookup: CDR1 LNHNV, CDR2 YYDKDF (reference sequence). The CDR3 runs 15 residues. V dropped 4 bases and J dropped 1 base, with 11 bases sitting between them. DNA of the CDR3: TGTGCCACCAGCAAGGGGTATGGAAGCAATCAGCCCCAGCATTTT. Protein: CATSKGYGSNQPQHF.

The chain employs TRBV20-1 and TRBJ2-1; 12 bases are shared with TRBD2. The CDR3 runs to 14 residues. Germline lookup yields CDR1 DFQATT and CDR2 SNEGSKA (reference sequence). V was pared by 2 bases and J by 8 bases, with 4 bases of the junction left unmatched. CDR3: CSARSSGRDYEQFF. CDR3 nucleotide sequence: TGCAGTGCTAGATCTAGCGGGAGGGACTATGAGCAGTTCTTC.

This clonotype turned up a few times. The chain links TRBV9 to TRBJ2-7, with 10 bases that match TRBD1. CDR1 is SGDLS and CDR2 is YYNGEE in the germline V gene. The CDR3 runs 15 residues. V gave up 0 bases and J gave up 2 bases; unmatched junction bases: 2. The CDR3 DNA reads TGTGCCAGCAGCGTAGTCGACAGGGGGCCCTACGAGCAGTACTTC. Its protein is CASSVVDRGPYEQYF.

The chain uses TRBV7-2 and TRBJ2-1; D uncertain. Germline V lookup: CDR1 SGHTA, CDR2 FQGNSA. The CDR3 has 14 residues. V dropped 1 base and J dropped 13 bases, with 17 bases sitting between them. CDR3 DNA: TGTGCCAGCAGCTTAGGTGTCATTAGCCGTTTACAGTTCTTC. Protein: CASSLGVISRLQFF.